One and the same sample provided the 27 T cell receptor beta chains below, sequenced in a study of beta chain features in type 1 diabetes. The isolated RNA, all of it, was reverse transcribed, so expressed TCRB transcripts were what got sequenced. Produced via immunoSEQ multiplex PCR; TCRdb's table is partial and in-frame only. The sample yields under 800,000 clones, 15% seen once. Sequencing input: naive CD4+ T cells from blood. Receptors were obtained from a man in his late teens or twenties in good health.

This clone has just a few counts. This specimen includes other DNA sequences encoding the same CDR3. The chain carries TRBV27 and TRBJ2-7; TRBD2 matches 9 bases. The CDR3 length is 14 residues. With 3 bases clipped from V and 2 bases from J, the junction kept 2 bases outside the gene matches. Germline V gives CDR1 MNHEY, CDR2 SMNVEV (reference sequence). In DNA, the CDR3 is TGTGCCAGCAGTTTGACTAGCGGTCCCTACGAGCAGTACTTC. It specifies CASSLTSGPYEQYF.

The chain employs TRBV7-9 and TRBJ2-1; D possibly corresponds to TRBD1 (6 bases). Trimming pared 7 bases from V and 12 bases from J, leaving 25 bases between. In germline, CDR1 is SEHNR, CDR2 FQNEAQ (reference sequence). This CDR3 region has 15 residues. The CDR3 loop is CASTEGAGVLPRQFF. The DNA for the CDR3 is TGTGCCAGCACTGAAGGGGCAGGGGTCCTACCTCGGCAGTTCTTC.

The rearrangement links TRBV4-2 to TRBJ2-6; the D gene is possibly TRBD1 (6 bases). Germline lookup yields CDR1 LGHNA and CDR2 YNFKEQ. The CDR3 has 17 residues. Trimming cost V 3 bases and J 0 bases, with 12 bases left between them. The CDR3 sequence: CASSQPGTPSGANVLTF. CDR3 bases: TGTGCCAGCAGCCAGCCCGGGACACCCTCTGGGGCCAACGTCCTGACTTTC.

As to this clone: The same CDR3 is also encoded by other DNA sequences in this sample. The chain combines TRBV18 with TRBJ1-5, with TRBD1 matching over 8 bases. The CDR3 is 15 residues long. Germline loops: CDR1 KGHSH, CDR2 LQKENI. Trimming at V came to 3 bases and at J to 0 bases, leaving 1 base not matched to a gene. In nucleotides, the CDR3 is TGTGCCAGCTCACCGCAGGGGGCTAGCAATCAGCCCCAGCATTTT. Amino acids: CASSPQGASNQPQHF.

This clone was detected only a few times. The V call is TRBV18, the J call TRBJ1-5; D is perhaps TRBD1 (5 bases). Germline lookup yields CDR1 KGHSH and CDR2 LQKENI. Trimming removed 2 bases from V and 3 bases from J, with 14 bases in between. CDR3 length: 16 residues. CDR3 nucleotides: TGTGCCAGCTCACCATGGTCAGGGAGCTCCAATCAGCCCCAGCATTTT. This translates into CASSPWSGSSNQPQHF. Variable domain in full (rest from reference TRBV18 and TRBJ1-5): NAGVMQNPRHLVRRRGQEARLRCSPMKGHSHVYWYRQLPEEGLKFMVYLQKENIIDESGMPKERFSAEFPKEGPSILRIQQVVRGDSAAYFCASSPWSGSSNQPQHFGDGTRLSIL.

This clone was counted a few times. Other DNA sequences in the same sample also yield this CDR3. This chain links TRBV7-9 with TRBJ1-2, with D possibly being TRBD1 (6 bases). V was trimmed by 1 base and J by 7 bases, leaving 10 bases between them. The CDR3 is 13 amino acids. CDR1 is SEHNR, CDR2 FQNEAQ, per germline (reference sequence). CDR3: CASSLVGQIGYTF. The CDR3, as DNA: TGTGCCAGCAGCTTAGTGGGACAAATTGGCTACACCTTC.

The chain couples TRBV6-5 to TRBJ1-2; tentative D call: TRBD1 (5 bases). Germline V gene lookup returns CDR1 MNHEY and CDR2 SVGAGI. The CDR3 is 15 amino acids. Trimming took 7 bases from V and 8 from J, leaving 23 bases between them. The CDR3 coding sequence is TGTGCCAGCACTACCGGACCGGGACGAGTAGAGGGCTACACCTTC. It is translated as CASTTGPGRVEGYTF.

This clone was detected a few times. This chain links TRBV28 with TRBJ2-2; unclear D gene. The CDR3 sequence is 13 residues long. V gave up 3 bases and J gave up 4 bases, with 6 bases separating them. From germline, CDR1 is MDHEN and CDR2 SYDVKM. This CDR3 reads CASSFLITGELFF. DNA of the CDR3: TGTGCCAGCAGTTTCTTAATCACCGGGGAGCTGTTTTTT.

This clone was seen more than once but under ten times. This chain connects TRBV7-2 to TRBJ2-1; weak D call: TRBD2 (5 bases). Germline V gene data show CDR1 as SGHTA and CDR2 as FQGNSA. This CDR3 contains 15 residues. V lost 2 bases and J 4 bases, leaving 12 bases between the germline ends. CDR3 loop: CASSLLGKEYNEQFF. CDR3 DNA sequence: TGTGCCAGCAGCTTACTCGGGAAGGAGTACAATGAGCAGTTCTTC.

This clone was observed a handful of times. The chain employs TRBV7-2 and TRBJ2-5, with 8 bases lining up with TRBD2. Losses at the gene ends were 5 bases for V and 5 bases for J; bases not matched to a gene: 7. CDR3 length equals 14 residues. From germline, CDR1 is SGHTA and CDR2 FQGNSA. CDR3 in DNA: TGTGCCAGCAGCCCCACGGGGGGGGTTGAGACCCAGTACTTC. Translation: CASSPTGGVETQYF.

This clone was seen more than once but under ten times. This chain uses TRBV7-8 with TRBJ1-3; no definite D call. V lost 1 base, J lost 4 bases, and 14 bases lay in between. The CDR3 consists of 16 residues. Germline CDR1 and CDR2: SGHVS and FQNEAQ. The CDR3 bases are TGTGCCAGCAGCTTAGAGGCAGTAATGGGGGGAAACACCATATATTTT. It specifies CASSLEAVMGGNTIYF.

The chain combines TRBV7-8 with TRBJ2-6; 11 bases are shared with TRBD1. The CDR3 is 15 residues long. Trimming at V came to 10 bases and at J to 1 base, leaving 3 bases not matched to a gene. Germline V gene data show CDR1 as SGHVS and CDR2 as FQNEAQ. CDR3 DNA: TGTGCCAATGGACAGGGGGCTTCTGGGGCCAACGTCCTGACTTTC. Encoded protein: CANGQGASGANVLTF.

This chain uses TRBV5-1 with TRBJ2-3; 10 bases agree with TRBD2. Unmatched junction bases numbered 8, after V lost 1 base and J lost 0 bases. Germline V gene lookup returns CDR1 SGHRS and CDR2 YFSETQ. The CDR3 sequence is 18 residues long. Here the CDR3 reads CASSLWASGGLSTDTQYF. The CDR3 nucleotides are TGCGCCAGCAGCTTGTGGGCTAGCGGGGGTCTTAGCACAGATACGCAGTATTTT.

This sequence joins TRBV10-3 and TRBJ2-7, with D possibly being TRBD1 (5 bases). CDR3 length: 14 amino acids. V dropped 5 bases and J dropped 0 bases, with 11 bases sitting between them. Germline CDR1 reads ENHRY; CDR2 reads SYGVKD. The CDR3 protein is CAISSTGDSYEQYF. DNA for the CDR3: TGTGCCATCAGTTCTACAGGAGACTCCTACGAGCAGTACTTC.

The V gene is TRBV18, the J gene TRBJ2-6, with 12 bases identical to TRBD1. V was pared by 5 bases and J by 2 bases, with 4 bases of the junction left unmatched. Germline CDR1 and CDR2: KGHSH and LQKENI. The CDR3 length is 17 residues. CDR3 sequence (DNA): TGTGCCAGCTCATCCGGGACAGGGGGCGCTGGGGCCAACGTCCTGACTTTC. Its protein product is CASSSGTGGAGANVLTF.

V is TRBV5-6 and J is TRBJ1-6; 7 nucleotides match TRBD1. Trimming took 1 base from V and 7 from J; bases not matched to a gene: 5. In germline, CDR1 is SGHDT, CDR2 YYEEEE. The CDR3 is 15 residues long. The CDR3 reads CASSLLGQENSPLHF. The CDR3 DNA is TGTGCCAGCAGCTTGTTAGGACAGGAGAATTCACCCCTCCACTTT.

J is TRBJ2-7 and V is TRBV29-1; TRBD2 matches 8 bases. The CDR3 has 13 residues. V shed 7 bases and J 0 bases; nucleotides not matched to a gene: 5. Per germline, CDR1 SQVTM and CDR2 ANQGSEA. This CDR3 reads CSAGTRFSYEQYF. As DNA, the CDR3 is TGCAGCGCCGGGACTAGGTTCTCCTACGAGCAGTACTTC.

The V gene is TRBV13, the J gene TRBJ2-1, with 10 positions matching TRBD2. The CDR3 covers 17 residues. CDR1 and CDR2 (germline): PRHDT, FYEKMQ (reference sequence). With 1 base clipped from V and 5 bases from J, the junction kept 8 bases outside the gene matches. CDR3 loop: CASSLVLAGVLDNEQFF. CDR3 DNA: TGTGCCAGCAGCTTAGTCCTAGCGGGAGTGTTGGACAATGAGCAGTTCTTC.

CDR3 sequence (DNA): TGTGCCATCAGTGAGGAATCAGGGACAATGAACACTGAAGCTTTCTTT. Its protein is CAISEESGTMNTEAFF. The V and J genes are TRBV10-3 and TRBJ1-1; TRBD1 is a possible D gene (6 bases). This CDR3 spans 16 amino acids. CDR1 is ENHRY, CDR2 SYGVKD, per germline. The ends were cut back, 2 bases at V and 0 bases at J, with 13 bases in the middle.

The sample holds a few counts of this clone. The CDR3 sequence: CASREGRNIQYF. Here the CDR3 DNA reads TGTGCCAGCAGGGAGGGCAGAAACATTCAGTACTTC. The chain links TRBV28 to TRBJ2-4; the D gene is possibly TRBD2 (6 bases). V was pared by 6 bases and J by 6 bases, with 9 bases between. CDR3 size: 12 residues. Germline CDR1 and CDR2: MDHEN and SYDVKM.

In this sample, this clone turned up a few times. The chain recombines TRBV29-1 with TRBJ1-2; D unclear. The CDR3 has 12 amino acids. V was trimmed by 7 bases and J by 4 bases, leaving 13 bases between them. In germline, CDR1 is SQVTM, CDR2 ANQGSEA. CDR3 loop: CSGHDGLYGYTF. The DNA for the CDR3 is TGCAGCGGACACGACGGCCTCTATGGCTACACCTTC.

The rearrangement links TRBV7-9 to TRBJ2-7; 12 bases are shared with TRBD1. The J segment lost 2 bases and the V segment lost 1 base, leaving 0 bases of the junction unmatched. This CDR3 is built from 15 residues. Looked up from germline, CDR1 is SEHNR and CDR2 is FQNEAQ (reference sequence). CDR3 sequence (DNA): TGTGCCAGCAGCTTAGGGGACAGGGGGCCCTACGAGCAGTACTTC. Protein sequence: CASSLGDRGPYEQYF.

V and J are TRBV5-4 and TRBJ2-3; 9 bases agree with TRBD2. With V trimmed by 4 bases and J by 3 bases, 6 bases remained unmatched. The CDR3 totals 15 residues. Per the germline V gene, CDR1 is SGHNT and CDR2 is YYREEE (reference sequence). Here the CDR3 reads CASSNAGGLTDTQYF. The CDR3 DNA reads TGTGCCAGCAGCAACGCGGGAGGGCTAACAGATACGCAGTATTTT.

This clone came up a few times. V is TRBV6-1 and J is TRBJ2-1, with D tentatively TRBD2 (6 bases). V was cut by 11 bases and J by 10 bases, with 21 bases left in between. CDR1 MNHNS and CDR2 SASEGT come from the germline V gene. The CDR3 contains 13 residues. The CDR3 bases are TGTGCCCTCAGCGGGCAAGGAGCAATCGAGCAGTTCTTC. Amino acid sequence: CALSGQGAIEQFF.

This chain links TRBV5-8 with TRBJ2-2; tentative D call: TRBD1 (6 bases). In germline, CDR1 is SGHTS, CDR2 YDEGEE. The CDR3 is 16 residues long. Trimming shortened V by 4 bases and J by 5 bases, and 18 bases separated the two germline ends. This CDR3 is CASSTGPKGETGELFF. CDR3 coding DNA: TGTGCCAGCAGCACCGGACCAAAGGGGGAAACCGGGGAGCTGTTTTTT.

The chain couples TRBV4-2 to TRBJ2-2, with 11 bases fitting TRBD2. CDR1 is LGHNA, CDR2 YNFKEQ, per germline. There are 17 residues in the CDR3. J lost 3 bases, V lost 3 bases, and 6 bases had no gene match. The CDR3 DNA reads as TGTGCCAGCAGCCACGCAGGGACTAGCGGATACACCGGGGAGCTGTTTTTT. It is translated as CASSHAGTSGYTGELFF.

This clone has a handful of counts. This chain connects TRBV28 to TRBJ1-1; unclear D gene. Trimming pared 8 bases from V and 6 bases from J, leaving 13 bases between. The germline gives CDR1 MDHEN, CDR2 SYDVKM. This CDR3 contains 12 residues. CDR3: CASRNQVAEAFF. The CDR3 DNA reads TGTGCCAGCCGAAATCAGGTCGCTGAAGCTTTCTTT. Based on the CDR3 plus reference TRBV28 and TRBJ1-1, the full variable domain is DVKVTQSSRYLVKRTGEKVFLECVQDMDHENMFWYRQDPGLGLRLIYFSYDVKMKEKGDIPEGYSVSREKKERFSLILESASTNQTSMYLCASRNQVAEAFFGQGTRLTVV.